This TCR beta chain was recovered during a study of blood T cell repertoires in COVID-19. Using immunoSEQ multiplex PCR, the repertoire was profiled, and TCRdb retains in-frame clones only, with some absent. The data contain about 110,000 clones, 80% to 90% of them singletons. The receptor was isolated from an older woman with acute or convalescent COVID-19. Sequenced sample: peripheral blood.

Written as DNA, the CDR3 is TGCGCCAGCAGCCCAAGGTACGGGGATGGCTACACCTTC. Protein: CASSPRYGDGYTF. This chain uses TRBV4-3 with TRBJ1-2, with D unclear. Deletions cut 4 bases from V and 6 bases from J, with 12 bases between. The V gene's germline CDR1 is LGHNA and CDR2 YSLEER. This CDR3 is built from 13 residues.